This passage covers 24 T cell receptor beta chains from one sample sequenced in a study of control samples from healthy donors and cancer patients. The data were produced by immunoSEQ multiplex PCR, yet TCRdb's version contains in-frame clones alone and is incomplete. The sample lists 130,000 or so clones, about 90% occurring once. What was sequenced was blood. These receptors were obtained from a man in his late teens or twenties in good health.

The V gene is TRBV13, the J gene TRBJ2-7; TRBD2 matches 10 bases. This CDR3 contains 15 residues. Germline CDR1 PRHDT, CDR2 FYEKMQ (reference sequence). V lost 3 bases and J lost 4; bases outside the gene matches: 6. The CDR3 is CASSFTLAGEYEQYF. Written as DNA, the CDR3 is TGTGCCAGCAGCTTTACCCTAGCGGGGGAATACGAGCAGTACTTC.

In its sample, this clone was seen once. The V gene is TRBV27, the J gene TRBJ1-1, with D maybe TRBD1 (5 bases). This CDR3 comprises 14 residues. Per germline, CDR1 MNHEY and CDR2 SMNVEV (reference sequence). Between the trimmed V and J ends, which lost 3 bases and 5 bases, there was a span of 13 bases. The CDR3 reads CASSLGRGWTEAFF. In DNA, the CDR3 is TGTGCCAGCAGTTTGGGAAGGGGATGGACTGAAGCTTTCTTT.

The V call is TRBV7-2, the J call TRBJ1-5; no reliable D call. The CDR3 consists of 13 residues. Germline V gene data show CDR1 as SGHTA and CDR2 as FQGNSA. V gave up 5 bases and J gave up 1 base, with 6 bases separating them. CDR3 bases: TGTGCCAGCAGCCGCGAGAGCAATCAGCCCCAGCATTTT. Protein product: CASSRESNQPQHF.

This clone has only a few counts. The CDR3 DNA follows: TGTGCCAGCGGCGACAGAGACAGTTACACCGGGGAGCTGTTTTTT. Translation gives CASGDRDSYTGELFF. The chain employs TRBV5-4 and TRBJ2-2; D perhaps matches TRBD1 (5 bases). Germline assignment: CDR1 SGHNT and CDR2 YYREEE (reference sequence). The CDR3 loop spans 15 amino acids. V dropped 7 bases and J dropped 3 bases, with 16 bases sitting between them.

This clone has a single count. V is TRBV3-1 (or the pseudogene TRBV3-2) and J is TRBJ2-7; D might be TRBD1 (5 bases). The CDR3 contains 16 residues. CDR1 is LGHDT and CDR2 is YNNKEL in the germline V gene (reference sequence). Trimming shortened V by 4 bases and J by 1 base, and 17 bases separated the two germline ends. CDR3 nucleotides: TGTGCCAGCAGCCCCCCGTTAGGGGCCTATTCCTACGAGCAGTACTTC. It specifies CASSPPLGAYSYEQYF.

CDR3 DNA sequence: TGTGCCAGCAGCCAAGACTGGGTTTCCATGAATCAGCCCCAGCATTTT. The encoded protein is CASSQDWVSMNQPQHF. V is TRBV4-2 and J is TRBJ1-5; no clear D gene. The germline gives CDR1 LGHNA, CDR2 YNFKEQ. This CDR3 contains 16 residues. The V and J ends lost 0 bases and 4 bases respectively, with 13 bases between them.

The chain carries TRBV7-9 and TRBJ2-5, with 11 bases identical to TRBD2. Germline V gene data show CDR1 as SEHNR and CDR2 as FQNEAQ (reference sequence). This CDR3 region has 17 residues. Trimming cost V 5 bases and J 1 base; bases outside gene matches: 9. The CDR3 loop is CASSVPSSGGFQETQYF. The CDR3 DNA follows: TGTGCCAGCAGCGTACCCTCTAGCGGGGGGTTCCAAGAGACCCAGTACTTC.

This clone has only a few counts. This chain joins TRBV15 and TRBJ1-6, with D perhaps matching TRBD1 (6 bases). The CDR3 loop spans 14 amino acids. V lost 8 bases and J lost 3, with 11 bases in between. Germline V gene lookup returns CDR1 LNHNV and CDR2 YYDKDF (reference sequence). Written as DNA, the CDR3 is TGTGCCACCCGGGGGGGGCGCTATAATTCACCCCTCCACTTT. The encoded protein is CATRGGRYNSPLHF.

This chain joins TRBV19 and TRBJ1-1; 9 bases match TRBD1. J gave up 0 bases and V 3 bases, and 5 bases lay outside the gene matches. The CDR3 runs 16 residues. Per germline, CDR1 LNHDA and CDR2 SQIVND (reference sequence). The CDR3 bases are TGTGCCAGTAGTATCGAACAGGGGGCGCTGAACACTGAAGCTTTCTTT. Protein sequence: CASSIEQGALNTEAFF.

The rearrangement joins TRBV27 to TRBJ1-5; 9 nucleotides match TRBD1. With V trimmed by 4 bases and J by 6 bases, 7 bases remained unmatched. Germline V CDR1 and CDR2: MNHEY, SMNVEV (reference sequence). The CDR3 runs 15 residues. The chain's CDR3 is CASSSPGQGIQPQHF. CDR3 DNA: TGTGCCAGCAGTTCCCCGGGACAGGGCATTCAGCCCCAGCATTTT.

The CDR3 reads CASSDGGQGANGYTF. CDR3 DNA: TGTGCCAGCAGTGACGGGGGACAGGGGGCAAACGGCTACACCTTC. The rearrangement joins TRBV2 to TRBJ1-2; the match to TRBD1 covers 12 bases. Unmatched junction bases numbered 7, after V lost 3 bases and J lost 8 bases. Germline V gene lookup returns CDR1 SNHLY and CDR2 FYNNEI. The CDR3 length is 15 residues.

This chain uses TRBV2 with TRBJ1-3; unclear D gene. Trimming shortened V by 4 bases and J by 0 bases, and 13 bases separated the two germline ends. Germline V gene data show CDR1 as SNHLY and CDR2 as FYNNEI. The CDR3 loop spans 16 amino acids. The CDR3 DNA sequence: TGTGCCAGCAGTGTCGGCAGGCCGGCCTCTGGAAACACCATATATTTT. This encodes CASSVGRPASGNTIYF. Together with reference TRBV2 and TRBJ1-3, the CDR3 gives the full variable domain: EPEVTQTPSHQVTQMGQEVILRCVPISNHLYFYWYRQILGQKVEFLVSFYNNEISEKSEIFDDQFSVERPDGSNFTLKIRSTKLEDSAMYFCASSVGRPASGNTIYFGEGSWLTVV.

This sequence joins TRBV6-1 and TRBJ1-3; TRBD1 is a possible D gene (5 bases). Germline CDR1 is MNHNS and CDR2 is SASEGT. This CDR3 has 15 amino acids. V lost 1 base and J 2 bases, leaving 9 bases between the germline ends. This chain's CDR3 is CASSEGGAPGNTIYF. The CDR3, as DNA: TGTGCCAGCAGTGAAGGTGGGGCCCCTGGAAACACCATATATTTT.

The rearrangement links TRBV21-1 to TRBJ2-1. TRBV21-1 is reported as a pseudogene. This CDR3 is 16 amino acids long. In DNA, the CDR3 is TGTGCCAGCAGCAAGGGCCACAGAGGCCCTAATAATGAGCAGTTCTTC. This gives the protein CASSKGHRGPNNEQFF.

The chain uses TRBV29-1 and TRBJ2-1; 7 bases fit TRBD1. The CDR3 contains 15 residues. The germline V gene has CDR1 SQVTM and CDR2 ANQGSEA. With V trimmed by 2 bases and J by 5 bases, 9 bases remained unmatched. CDR3 amino acids: CSVESTGQLDNEQFF. DNA of the CDR3: TGCAGCGTTGAATCTACGGGACAGCTCGACAATGAGCAGTTCTTC.

The V and J genes are TRBV5-6 and TRBJ1-6; 8 bases are shared with TRBD1. CDR3 length: 15 residues. Germline lookup yields CDR1 SGHDT and CDR2 YYEEEE. Trimming at V came to 5 bases and at J to 9 bases, leaving 10 bases not matched to a gene. In DNA form, the CDR3 reads TGTGCCAGCAGTCCCCAAGGACAGGGTCGTTCACCCCTCCACTTT. Its translation is CASSPQGQGRSPLHF.

The genes are TRBV3-1 (or the pseudogene TRBV3-2) and TRBJ1-1, with a weak D call TRBD1 (5 bases). V gave up 0 bases and J gave up 10 bases, with 15 bases separating them. This CDR3 region has 14 residues. Germline V gene lookup returns CDR1 LGHDT and CDR2 YNNKEL (reference sequence). CDR3 sequence (DNA): TGTGCCAGCAGCCAAGATTCAGGGCTAATAGGAGCTTTCTTT. It codes for CASSQDSGLIGAFF.

This CDR3 is CASSYSIPVNEQFF. CDR3 DNA: TGTGCCAGCAGTTACTCGATTCCCGTCAATGAGCAGTTCTTC. V gene TRBV6-2 or TRBV6-3 combines with J gene TRBJ2-1; D ambiguous. Germline V gene lookup returns CDR1 MNHEY and CDR2 SVGEGT. The CDR3 has 14 amino acids. Trimming stripped 0 bases from V and 6 bases from J, with 9 bases between.

The chain uses TRBV27 and TRBJ1-5; D is unresolved. Germline V CDR1 and CDR2: MNHEY, SMNVEV (reference sequence). The CDR3 consists of 16 residues. V lost 1 base to trimming and J lost 1 base, with 11 bases between them. CDR3 coding DNA: TGTGCCAGCAGTTTATATTGGGGATCAAGCAATCAGCCCCAGCATTTT. Its protein is CASSLYWGSSNQPQHF.

This rearrangement joins TRBV6-1 to TRBJ2-3; TRBD1 aligns across 11 bases. Germline CDR1 reads MNHNS; CDR2 reads SASEGT. The CDR3 has 16 amino acids. Losses at the gene ends were 4 bases for V and 4 bases for J; bases not matched to a gene: 7. CDR3 DNA: TGTGCCAGCAGTGGGGAGGACAGGGGGCTGCCAGATACGCAGTATTTT. Its translation is CASSGEDRGLPDTQYF.

The chain carries TRBV6-2 or TRBV6-3 and TRBJ1-4; D gene unclear. Germline V gene lookup returns CDR1 MNHEY and CDR2 SVGEGT. The CDR3 is 15 amino acids. V was clipped by 5 bases and J by 8 bases, with 18 bases between them. CDR3 residues: CASSVTVETSEKLFF. Written as DNA, the CDR3 is TGTGCCAGCAGTGTAACAGTAGAGACTAGCGAAAAACTGTTTTTT.

The chain is built from TRBV6-5 and TRBJ1-2, with 7 bases lining up with TRBD1. After removal of 6 bases from V and 7 bases from J, the junction contained 5 bases not matched to a gene. Per germline, CDR1 MNHEY and CDR2 SVGAGI. The CDR3 covers 12 residues. CDR3 amino acids: CASSTGAGGYTF. The CDR3 DNA sequence: TGTGCCAGCAGCACAGGGGCTGGTGGCTACACCTTC.

The chain employs TRBV19 and TRBJ2-2, with a possible D match to TRBD2 (6 bases). Trimming stripped 3 bases from V and 0 bases from J, with 11 bases between. This CDR3 is built from 16 residues. The V gene's germline CDR1 is LNHDA and CDR2 SQIVND (reference sequence). Written as DNA, the CDR3 is TGTGCCAGTAGTATTGGAGGGGTCGCGAACACCGGGGAGCTGTTTTTT. Its translation: CASSIGGVANTGELFF.

The CDR3 reads CSGGTGGSYYGYTF. CDR3 coding DNA: TGCAGCGGGGGGACAGGGGGCAGTTACTATGGCTACACCTTC. J is TRBJ1-2 and V is TRBV29-1, with TRBD1 identical over 12 bases. V dropped 7 bases and J dropped 3; count of bases not matched to a gene: 6. CDR1 SQVTM and CDR2 ANQGSEA come from the germline V gene. The CDR3 is 14 amino acids.